The source of this TCR beta chain is a study of blood T cell repertoires in COVID-19 (dated by TCRdb to 2018 to 2021). Describing the broader study: Samples covering the acute and convalescent phases of COVID-19 were provided by collaborators in the United States, Italy and Spain. Deeply sampled blood TCRbeta repertoires from subjects exposed to, actively infected with, or recovered from COVID-19 were included in the dataset. Samples were obtained from the ongoing ImmuneRACE study (first 160 participants) and from 1,200 or so subjects provided by 6 global collaborators. The repertoires were released in a freely available public database meant as a resource for research on the immune response to SARS-CoV-2. HLA class I and class II types, where available, came from metadata supplied by the sample provider rather than from assay-based typing. The prospective study material was composed of cDNA or gDNA derived from T cells, B-cell-depleted T cells, or PBMCs. The sample metadata nearly always contained a de-identified subject ID, COVID-19 status, age in years and sex.

The paper as a whole reports these results and caveats: Clinical and demographic metadata were provided uncurated, with the amount varying by source and participant.

The immunoSEQ Assay, a bias-controlled multiplex PCR, was used to amplify TCRbeta CDR3 regions from genomic DNA. For the original study's pipeline: Nucleated cell counts per sample were estimated from amplification of reference gene primers within the assay. Sequence reads were collapsed and filtered to measure the absolute abundance of every unique TCRbeta CDR3 rearrangement. For each sample, productive Simpson clonality was calculated as the square root of Simpson's diversity index over productive rearrangements. TCRdb stores this immuneACCESS table with in-frame sequences only. Part of the clones is absent; in the studies checked, under half of the shortfall reflects unresolved V genes, and no reason is known for the rest. V and J calls and clone size follow that table, whereas D and trimming were derived from the DNA. The sample table lists 280,000 or so clones, 83% of them with a count of one. Together, the top ten hold 7.5% to 10% of the sample.

The germline V gene (reference sequence) supplies CDR1 SEHNR and CDR2 FQNEAQ. The CDR3 contains 14 residues, cysteine and phenylalanine counted. Of all the DNA, just the CDR3 is kept, 42 bases in frame from base 1. A distance of 10 bases separates the germline ends of V and J, which lose 3 bases and 7 bases respectively. Samples from volunteer blood donors who had recovered from COVID-19 were contributed by a second Seattle source. Each collaborating institution followed its own protocols to collect whole blood in K2EDTA tubes. For TCRbeta analysis, collaborators shipped samples in one of three forms: frozen whole blood, isolated PBMCs, or DNA extracted from either of those sample types. A word on this clone: Its antigen is not yet known. There are no base qualities to consult, and no much larger clone falls within one base.

The chain is encoded by TRBV7-9 joined to TRBJ1-6; the D gene is unclear. Sequencing was done on a sample of peripheral blood. The receptor comes from a woman between 50 and 59 years old who had recovered from COVID-19. The CDR3 reads CASSFEGLNSPLHF. The sequenced DNA is TGTGCCAGCAGCTTCGAGGGCCTCAATTCACCCCTCCACTTT.